This record looks at one TCR beta chain sequence and its context. This sample stems from a study of blood T cell repertoires in COVID-19. For the study at large: Acute and convalescent COVID-19 samples came from the United States, Italy and Spain. The cDNA or gDNA used as material had been derived from T cells, B-cell-depleted T cells, or PBMCs.

Per the study methods: Reference gene primer amplification gave nucleated cell count estimates. The assay was immunoSEQ multiplex PCR, and TCRdb's table has in-frame clones only and misses some. The D gene and trimming were derived from the DNA, and the V and J assignments and clone size from that table. The sample shows approximately 31,000 clones, 90% of them seen only once. J lost 1 base, V lost 9 bases, and 11 bases had no gene match. The CDR3 runs 15 residues. The germline V gene encodes CDR1 KGHDR and CDR2 SFDVKD. Material: peripheral blood. The genes are TRBV24-1 and TRBJ2-7; TRBD1 matches at 7 bases. The TCR originated in a human donor in a cohort sampled during active COVID-19. For the CDR3, the DNA is TGTGCCACCTCACCTACAGGGGCTCCTTCCTACGAGCAGTACTTC. Its protein is CATSPTGAPSYEQYF.